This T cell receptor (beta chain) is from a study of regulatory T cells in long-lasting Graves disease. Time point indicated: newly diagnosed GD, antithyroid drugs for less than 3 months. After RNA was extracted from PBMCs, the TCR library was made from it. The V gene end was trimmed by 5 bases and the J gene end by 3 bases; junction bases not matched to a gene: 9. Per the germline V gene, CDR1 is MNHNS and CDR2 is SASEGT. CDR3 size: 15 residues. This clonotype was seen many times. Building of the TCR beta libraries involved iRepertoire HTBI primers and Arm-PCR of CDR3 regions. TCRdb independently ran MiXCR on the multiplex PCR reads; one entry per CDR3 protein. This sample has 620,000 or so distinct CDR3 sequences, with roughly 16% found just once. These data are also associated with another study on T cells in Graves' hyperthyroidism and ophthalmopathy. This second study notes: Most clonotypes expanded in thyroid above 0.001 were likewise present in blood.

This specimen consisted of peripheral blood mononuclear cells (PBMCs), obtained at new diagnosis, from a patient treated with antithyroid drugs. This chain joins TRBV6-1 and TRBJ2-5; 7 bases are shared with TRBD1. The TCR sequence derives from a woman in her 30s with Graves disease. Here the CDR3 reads CASSLDRLEKETQYF. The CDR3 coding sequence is TGTGCCAGCAGTCTGGACAGGTTAGAAAAAGAGACCCAGTACTTC.